The clone carrying this TCR beta chain was recorded many times. Antigen: not known. This sample is part of a study of T cells in Graves' hyperthyroidism and ophthalmopathy. About the study: Peripheral blood draws took place at initial diagnosis, ahead of any treatment.

This CDR3 spans 14 amino acids. After removal of 6 bases from V and 5 bases from J, the junction contained 8 bases not matched to a gene. Amplification of TCR beta CDR3 regions was performed using RNA transcripts as template. First-round RT-PCR of the TCR CDR3 relied on the HTBI primer set. TCRdb re-called the multiplex PCR reads through MiXCR, storing one row per CDR3 protein. The table shows fewer than 700,000 distinct CDR3 sequences, with under 20% occurring only once. Points from the study as a whole: The majority of expanded thyroid clonotypes above 0.001 also appeared in blood. Separating ophthalmopathy from stable hyperthyroidism was achieved by a 13 V-J model.

Exclusion of patients followed from uncontrolled infection, other autoimmune disease, pregnancy or lactation. The sample taken for sequencing was blood. This rearrangement joins TRBV12-3 or TRBV12-4 to TRBJ1-1; 8 nucleotides match TRBD1. This TCR was recovered from a young woman with Graves' ophthalmopathy. The CDR3 here is CASSTIRGRTEAFF. The CDR3 DNA sequence: TGTGCCAGCAGCACTATCAGGGGGCGGACTGAAGCTTTCTTT.